A single sample is the source of the 4 T cell receptor beta chains below, sequenced in a study of metastatic and nonmetastatic thyroid tumors. TCRdb re-called clones from the PCR reads using MiXCR. The table has 15,000 to 20,000 clones, roughly 32% seen once. Before thyroid surgery, none of the patients had received any treatment. The material sequenced was blood. The receptors derive from a female donor with papillary thyroid cancer or a benign thyroid nodule (not recorded which). Some clones in this sample may be carry-over from other donors' samples.

This clone was picked up many times. Because it lacks the conserved phenylalanine or tryptophan at the end, this CDR3 is likely a read error. This chain links TRBV4-1 with TRBJ2-7; tentative D call: TRBD1 (5 bases). This CDR3 is 15 amino acids long. Germline V gives CDR1 MGHRA, CDR2 YSYEKL. V lost 0 bases, J lost 4 bases, and 13 bases lay in between. The CDR3 is CASSQDSDIYYEQYL. The DNA of the CDR3 is TGCGCCAGCAGCCAAGACTCGGACATATATTACGAGCAGTACCTC.

This clone has at least ten counts. This sequence joins TRBV2 and TRBJ1-1; D call uncertain. The CDR3 is 16 residues long. Germline V gene sequence: CDR1 SNHLY, CDR2 FYNNEI. The V end was cut by 5 bases, the J end by 1 base, with 17 bases between. The CDR3 reads CASSYKSFFENTEAFF. For the CDR3, the DNA is TGTGCCAGCAGTTACAAATCCTTTTTTGAGAACACTGAAGCTTTCTTT. The full variable domain, in which reference TRBV2 and TRBJ1-1 provide the parts outside the CDR3, is EPEVTQTPSHQVTQMGQEVILRCVPISNHLYFYWYRQILGQKVEFLVSFYNNEISEKSEIFDDQFSVERPDGSNFTLKIRSTKLEDSAMYFCASSYKSFFENTEAFFGQGTRLTVV.

The V and J genes are TRBV6-4 and TRBJ2-3; D remains unclear. Trimming shortened V by 5 bases and J by 5 bases, and 11 bases separated the two germline ends. CDR3 length: 13 amino acids. The germline gives CDR1 MRHNA, CDR2 SNTAGT. In DNA form, the CDR3 reads TGTGCCAGCAGTCAGGCGGTTCTAGATACGCAGTATTTT. Its translation: CASSQAVLDTQYF.

This chain uses TRBV4-2 with TRBJ2-7, with a possible D match to TRBD2 (5 bases). Germline V CDR1 and CDR2: LGHNA, YNFKEQ. This CDR3 spans 14 amino acids. V gave up 5 bases and J gave up 1 base, with 12 bases separating them. Here the CDR3 reads CASSEDGGSYEQYF. CDR3 sequence (DNA): TGTGCCAGCAGCGAGGACGGAGGATCCTACGAGCAGTACTTC.